This passage covers 19 T cell receptor beta chains from one sample sequenced in a study of a mutant IDH1 vaccine in newly diagnosed glioma. The table came from immunoSEQ multiplex PCR; TCRdb's copy has only in-frame clones and leaves some out. The sample holds about 69,000 clones, about 86% seen once. Time point of the sample: baseline, week 1 (first vaccination visit). Treatment: pre-vaccination baseline after standard-of-care therapy. Sequencing used PBMCs, obtained from a glioma patient treated with radiotherapy, temozolomide or both. The receptors were gathered from a man aged 30 to 45 with glioma.

The genes are TRBV25-1 and TRBJ2-7; TRBD1 agrees at 8 bases. Germline assignment: CDR1 MGHDK and CDR2 SYGVNS. The CDR3 runs to 15 residues. Trimming cost V 2 bases and J 2 bases; bases outside gene matches: 5. The CDR3 bases are TGTGCCAGCAGTGAACGGGGACAGGCGACCTACGAGCAGTACTTC. Its protein is CASSERGQATYEQYF.

The chain uses TRBV11-2 and TRBJ2-7; D perhaps matches TRBD1 (6 bases). Trimming pared 0 bases from V and 0 bases from J, leaving 9 bases between. CDR1 and CDR2 (germline): SGHAT, FQNNGV. The CDR3 sequence is 15 residues long. CDR3 nucleotide sequence: TGTGCCAGCAGCTTAGACAGGGGTATCTCCTACGAGCAGTACTTC. This translates into CASSLDRGISYEQYF.

The gene calls are TRBV2 and TRBJ2-7, with D possibly TRBD2 on 7 matching bases. V gave up 1 base and J gave up 7 bases, with 17 bases separating them. CDR3 size: 15 residues. Germline V gene lookup returns CDR1 SNHLY and CDR2 FYNNEI. For the CDR3, the DNA is TGTGCCAGCAGTGAAGTGGGGGGGCGAATGAGAGAGCAGTACTTC. It yields the protein CASSEVGGRMREQYF.

The chain employs TRBV5-1 and TRBJ2-2; 7 nucleotides match TRBD1. This CDR3 has 15 residues. The V gene's germline CDR1 is SGHRS and CDR2 YFSETQ. J lost 7 bases, V lost 2 bases, and 8 bases had no gene match. In DNA, the CDR3 is TGCGCCAGCAGCTTTGGGACAGTAACGATCGGGGAGCTGTTTTTT. Translation gives CASSFGTVTIGELFF.

V usage is TRBV5-1 and J usage is TRBJ2-5; tentatively, D is TRBD2 (6 bases). V was cut by 0 bases and J by 0 bases, with 15 bases left in between. CDR1 and CDR2 (germline): SGHRS, YFSETQ. The CDR3 spans 17 residues. CDR3 nucleotide sequence: TGCGCCAGCAGCTTGGGGTGGGGGGACTCGTACCAAGAGACCCAGTACTTC. This translates into CASSLGWGDSYQETQYF.

The chain is built from TRBV7-8 and TRBJ1-1; no clear D gene. Trimming removed 4 bases at V and 1 base at J, with 10 bases between. The CDR3 covers 14 residues. Germline CDR1 reads SGHVS; CDR2 reads FQNEAQ. The CDR3 nucleotides are TGTGCCAGCAGCTCCCGGGGTAAGAACACTGAAGCTTTCTTT. Its protein is CASSSRGKNTEAFF.

This chain links TRBV12-5 with TRBJ2-1, with 9 nucleotides matching TRBD1. V was clipped by 5 bases and J by 4 bases; unmatched bases: 9. This CDR3 is built from 16 residues. Germline loops: CDR1 LGHNT, CDR2 FRNRAP. The CDR3 protein is CASGGPRQGVYNEQFF. CDR3 nucleotides: TGTGCTAGTGGTGGTCCAAGACAGGGGGTTTACAATGAGCAGTTCTTC.

This clone is a singleton in its sample. This sequence joins TRBV10-1 and TRBJ2-1, with a possible D match to TRBD2 (5 bases). This CDR3 is 15 amino acids long. Trimming cost V 2 bases and J 2 bases, with 10 bases left between them. The germline gives CDR1 WNHNN, CDR2 SYGVQD (reference sequence). DNA for the CDR3: TGCGCCAGCAGTGAGGGTCGGGGTCCCTACAATGAGCAGTTCTTC. It translates to CASSEGRGPYNEQFF.

This chain links TRBV28 with TRBJ1-5; possibly TRBD1 for D (5 bases). Germline assignment: CDR1 MDHEN and CDR2 SYDVKM. This CDR3 spans 18 amino acids. V was trimmed by 5 bases and J by 2 bases, leaving 22 bases between them. This chain's CDR3 is CASSAPPGDGGGNQPQHF. CDR3 in DNA: TGTGCCAGCAGTGCCCCCCCTGGCGATGGGGGTGGCAATCAGCCCCAGCATTTT.

This rearrangement joins TRBV28 to TRBJ1-1; no clear D gene. The CDR3 has 13 amino acids. Trimming stripped 2 bases from V and 1 base from J, with 5 bases between. CDR1 MDHEN and CDR2 SYDVKM come from the germline V gene. The CDR3 DNA sequence: TGTGCCAGCAGTTTAACGGAGAACACTGAAGCTTTCTTT. Amino acid sequence: CASSLTENTEAFF.

The chain couples TRBV2 to TRBJ1-1; D is perhaps TRBD1 (5 bases). V was pared by 2 bases and J by 1 base, with 11 bases between. The CDR3 covers 15 residues. Germline assignment: CDR1 SNHLY and CDR2 FYNNEI. The DNA of the CDR3 is TGTGCCAGCAGTGAATTGGGGACGGCGAACACTGAAGCTTTCTTT. This gives the protein CASSELGTANTEAFF.

The V gene is TRBV5-4, the J gene TRBJ2-7; a weak D match, TRBD2 (6 bases). The CDR3 spans 17 residues. Trimming left V 0 bases short and J 4 bases short, with 20 bases between. CDR1 and CDR2 (germline): SGHNT, YYREEE (reference sequence). This CDR3 is CASSLVSAGTPEYEQYF. The CDR3 DNA follows: TGTGCCAGCAGCTTGGTCTCTGCCGGGACTCCGGAATACGAGCAGTACTTC.

V usage is TRBV15 and J usage is TRBJ2-6; no definite D call. Germline CDR1 reads LNHNV; CDR2 reads YYDKDF (reference sequence). The CDR3 loop spans 16 amino acids. V shed 0 bases and J shed 4 bases, with 10 bases lying between them. In DNA, the CDR3 is TGTGCCACCAGCAGAGATTACGGCGCCGGGGCCAACGTCCTGACTTTC. Its translation: CATSRDYGAGANVLTF.

CDR3 nucleotide sequence: TGTGCCAGCAGCCTTTGGGGGGGCAGCTACAATGAGCAGTTCTTC. Translating gives CASSLWGGSYNEQFF. V usage is TRBV14 and J usage is TRBJ2-1, with D maybe TRBD2 (7 bases). Between the trimmed V and J ends, which lost 4 bases and 3 bases, there was a span of 13 bases. CDR1 SGHDN and CDR2 FVKESK come from the germline V gene. The length of the CDR3 is 15 residues.

The CDR3 loop is CASSHSGGAGGLTGELFF. CDR3 in DNA: TGCGCCAGCAGCCATTCGGGAGGAGCAGGGGGTCTAACCGGGGAGCTGTTTTTT. V is TRBV4-1 and J is TRBJ2-2; D is possibly TRBD1 or TRBD2 (7 bases each). The V end lost 3 bases, the J end lost 5 bases, and 22 bases lay between the germline ends. Germline-derived CDR1 and CDR2 are MGHRA and YSYEKL. The CDR3 totals 18 residues.

The chain carries TRBV9 and TRBJ2-7; D remains ambiguous. The CDR3 contains 13 residues. Per germline, CDR1 SGDLS and CDR2 YYNGEE. V gave up 3 bases and J gave up 0 bases, with 7 bases separating them. The CDR3 reads CASSATPSYEQYF. CDR3 DNA sequence: TGTGCCAGCAGCGCTACGCCCTCCTACGAGCAGTACTTC.

DNA of the CDR3: TGTGCCAGCAGCGTAGCGGGGGGGACAAACGAGCAGTACTTC. Amino acid sequence: CASSVAGGTNEQYF. The V and J genes are TRBV6-6 and TRBJ2-7; 11 positions match TRBD2. This CDR3 has 14 amino acids. In germline, CDR1 is MNHNY, CDR2 SVGAGI (reference sequence). V trimming: 6 bases; J trimming: 5 bases; junction bases outside the gene matches: 6.

This rearrangement joins TRBV5-4 to TRBJ1-3; tentatively, D is TRBD1 (6 bases). Germline CDR1 reads SGHNT; CDR2 reads YYREEE (reference sequence). Trimming left V 1 base short and J 0 bases short, with 8 bases between. This CDR3 has 15 residues. DNA of the CDR3: TGTGCCAGCAGCTTGCAGGGGTCCTCTGGAAACACCATATATTTT. As protein: CASSLQGSSGNTIYF.

In its sample, this clone was seen once. The V call is TRBV18, the J call TRBJ2-7; 11 bases map to TRBD2. With 3 bases clipped from V and 1 base from J, the junction kept 5 bases outside the gene matches. Germline V gives CDR1 KGHSH, CDR2 LQKENI. This CDR3 spans 16 amino acids. The chain's CDR3 is CASSPPGLAVSYEQYF. CDR3 nucleotides: TGTGCCAGCTCACCGCCGGGACTAGCGGTATCCTACGAGCAGTACTTC.